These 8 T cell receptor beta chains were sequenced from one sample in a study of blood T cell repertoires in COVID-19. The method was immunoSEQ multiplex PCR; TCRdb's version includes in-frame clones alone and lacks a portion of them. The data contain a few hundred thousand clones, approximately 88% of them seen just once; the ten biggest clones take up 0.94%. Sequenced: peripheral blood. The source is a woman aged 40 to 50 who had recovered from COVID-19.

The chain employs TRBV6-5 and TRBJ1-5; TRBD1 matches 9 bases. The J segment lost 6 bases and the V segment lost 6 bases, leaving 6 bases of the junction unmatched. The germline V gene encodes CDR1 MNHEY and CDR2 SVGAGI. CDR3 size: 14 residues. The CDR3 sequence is CASRRGQGPQPQHF. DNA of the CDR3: TGTGCCAGCAGACGGGGACAGGGCCCTCAGCCCCAGCATTTT.

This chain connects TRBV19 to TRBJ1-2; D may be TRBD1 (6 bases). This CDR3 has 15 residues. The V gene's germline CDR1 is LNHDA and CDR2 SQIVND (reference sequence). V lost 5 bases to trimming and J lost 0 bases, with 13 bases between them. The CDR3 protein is CASSPHREANYGYTF. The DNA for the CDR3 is TGTGCCAGTAGTCCACACAGGGAAGCTAACTATGGCTACACCTTC. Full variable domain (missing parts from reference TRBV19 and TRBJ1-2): DGGITQSPKYLFRKEGQNVTLSCEQNLNHDAMYWYRQDPGQGLRLIYYSQIVNDFQKGDIAEGYSVSREKKESFPLTVTSAQKNPTAFYLCASSPHREANYGYTFGSGTRLTVV.

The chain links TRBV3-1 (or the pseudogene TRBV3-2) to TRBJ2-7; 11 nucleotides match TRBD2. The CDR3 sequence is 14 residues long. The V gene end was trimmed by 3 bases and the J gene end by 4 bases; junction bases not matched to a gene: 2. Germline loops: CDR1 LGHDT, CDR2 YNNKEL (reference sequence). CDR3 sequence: CASSQLAGGYEQYF. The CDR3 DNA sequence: TGTGCCAGCAGCCAGCTAGCGGGGGGATACGAGCAGTACTTC.

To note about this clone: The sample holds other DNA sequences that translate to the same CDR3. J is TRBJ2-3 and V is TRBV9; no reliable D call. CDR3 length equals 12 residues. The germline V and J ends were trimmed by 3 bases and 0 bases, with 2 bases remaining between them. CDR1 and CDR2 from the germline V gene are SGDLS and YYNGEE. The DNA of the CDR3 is TGTGCCAGCAGCGCTAGCACAGATACGCAGTATTTT. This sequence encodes CASSASTDTQYF.

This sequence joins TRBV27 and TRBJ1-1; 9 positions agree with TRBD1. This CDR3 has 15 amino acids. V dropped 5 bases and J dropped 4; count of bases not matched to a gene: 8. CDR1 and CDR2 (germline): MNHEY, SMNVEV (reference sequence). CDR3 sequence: CASSRPTGGSTEAFF. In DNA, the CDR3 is TGTGCCAGCAGTAGACCGACAGGGGGGAGCACTGAAGCTTTCTTT.

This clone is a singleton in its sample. CDR3 loop: CATSDDRFYGYTF. The CDR3 coding sequence is TGTGCCACCAGTGATGACAGGTTCTATGGCTACACCTTC. V gene TRBV24-1 combines with J gene TRBJ1-2; weak D call: TRBD1 (6 bases). V was trimmed by 3 bases and J by 4 bases, leaving 8 bases between them. This CDR3 is built from 13 residues. CDR1 is KGHDR, CDR2 SFDVKD, per germline.

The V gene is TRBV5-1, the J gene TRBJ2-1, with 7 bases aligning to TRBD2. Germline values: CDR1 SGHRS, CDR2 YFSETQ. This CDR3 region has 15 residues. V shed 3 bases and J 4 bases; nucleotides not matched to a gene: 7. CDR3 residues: CASSSSGDYYNEQFF. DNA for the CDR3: TGCGCCAGCAGCTCCAGCGGGGATTATTACAATGAGCAGTTCTTC.

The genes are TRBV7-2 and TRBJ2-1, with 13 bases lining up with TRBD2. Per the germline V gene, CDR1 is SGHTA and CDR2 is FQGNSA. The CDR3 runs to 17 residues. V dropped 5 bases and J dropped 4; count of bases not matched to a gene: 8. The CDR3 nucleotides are TGTGCCAGCAGCCCCGGGAGGACTAGCGGGGGATACAATGAGCAGTTCTTC. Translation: CASSPGRTSGGYNEQFF.